This TCR beta chain is drawn from a study of T-cell reconstitution after alpha-beta-depleted transplantation in children. Construction of the TCRbeta library involved unique molecular identifiers. TCRdb reanalysed the PCR reads using MiXCR and keeps one entry per CDR3 protein. The sample lists 450,000 to 600,000 distinct CDR3 sequences; 13% were seen once. Study observations and caveats: A year had passed since transplant, and T-cell counts and diversity by then came mostly from newly produced T cells. Alpha-beta T cells present about two months after transplant were reported to originate from several hundred expanded graft clones. Certain patients had high TCRbeta diversity at day 60, and it came from recipient T cells and thymic progenitors that survived.

With 1 base clipped from V and 8 bases from J, the junction kept 5 bases outside the gene matches. The CDR3 runs to 16 residues. Germline V gene sequence: CDR1 SGHAT, CDR2 FQNNGV. Note on this clonotype: Its specificity is unknown.

The sequences come from PBMCs, mostly from graft donor cells, collected 360 days after TCRalphabeta/CD19-depleted stem cell transplant. V gene TRBV11-2 combines with J gene TRBJ2-1; 13 positions agree with TRBD2. This clonotype was obtained from a male patient younger than 18 who had a stem cell transplant for acute myeloid leukemia, so the T cells may come from the graft donor. CDR3 protein: CASSLAGLAGVDEQFF. The CDR3 DNA is TGTGCCAGCAGCTTAGCCGGACTAGCGGGAGTCGATGAGCAGTTCTTC. Variable domain in full (rest from reference TRBV11-2 and TRBJ2-1): EAGVAQSPRYKIIEKRQSVAFWCNPISGHATLYWYQQILGQGPKLLIQFQNNGVVDDSQLPKDRFSAERLKGVDSTLKIQPAKLEDSAVYLCASSLAGLAGVDEQFFGPGTRLTVL.